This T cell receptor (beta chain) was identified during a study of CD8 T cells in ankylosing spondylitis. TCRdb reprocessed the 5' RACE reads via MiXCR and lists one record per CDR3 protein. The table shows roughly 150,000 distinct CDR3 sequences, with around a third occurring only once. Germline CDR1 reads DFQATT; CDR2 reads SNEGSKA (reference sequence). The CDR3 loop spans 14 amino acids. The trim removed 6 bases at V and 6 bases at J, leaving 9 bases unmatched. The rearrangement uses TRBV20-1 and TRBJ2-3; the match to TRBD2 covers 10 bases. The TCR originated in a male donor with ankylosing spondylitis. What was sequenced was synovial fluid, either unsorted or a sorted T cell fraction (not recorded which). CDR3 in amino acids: CSAPGTSVSDTQYF. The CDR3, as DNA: TGCAGTGCGCCAGGGACTAGCGTTTCGGATACGCAGTATTTT.